This TCR beta chain originates from a study of T cells in Graves' hyperthyroidism and ophthalmopathy. Study observations and caveats: A model of 13 V-J pairs discriminated ophthalmopathy from stable hyperthyroidism.

The CDR3 is made up of 15 amino acids. CDR1 is KGHSH and CDR2 is LQKENI in the germline V gene. Cells are PBMCs isolated from over 7.5 ml of fresh blood. On this clonotype: The antigen is undetermined. At one end the junction does not follow the germline gene, possibly because of a read error.

Amplified TCR beta CDR3 regions came from RNA transcripts. TCR CDR3 underwent first-round RT-PCR with the HTBI primer set. TCRdb called the multiplex PCR reads again in MiXCR, with one record for every CDR3 protein. The sample holds under 350,000 distinct CDR3 sequences; 15% to 20% are singletons and the top ten take 45% to 55%. This chain uses TRBV18 with TRBJ1-4; 7 positions agree with TRBD1. Sequencing input: blood. The source of this sequence is a woman in her forties or fifties with Graves' hyperthyroidism. Here the CDR3 reads CASSPPGQHNEQLFF. In DNA form, the CDR3 reads TGTGCCAGCTCACCACCGGGACAGCATAATGAACAACTGTTTTTT.